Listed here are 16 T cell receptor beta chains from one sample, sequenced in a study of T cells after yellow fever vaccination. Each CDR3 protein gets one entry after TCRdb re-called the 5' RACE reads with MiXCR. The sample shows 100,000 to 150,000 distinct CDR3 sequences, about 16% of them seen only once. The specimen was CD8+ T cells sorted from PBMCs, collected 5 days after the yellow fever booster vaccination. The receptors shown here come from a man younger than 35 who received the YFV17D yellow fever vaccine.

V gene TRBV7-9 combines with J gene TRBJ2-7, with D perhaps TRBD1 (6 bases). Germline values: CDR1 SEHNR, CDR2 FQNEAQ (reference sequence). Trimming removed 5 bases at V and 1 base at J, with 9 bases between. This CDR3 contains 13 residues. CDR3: CASSPRGSYEQYF. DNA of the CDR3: TGTGCCAGCAGCCCGAGGGGGTCCTACGAGCAGTACTTC.

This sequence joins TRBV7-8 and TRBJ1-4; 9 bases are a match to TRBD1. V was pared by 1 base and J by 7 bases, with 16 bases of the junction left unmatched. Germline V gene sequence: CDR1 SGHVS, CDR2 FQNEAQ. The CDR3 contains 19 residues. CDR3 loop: CASSLGLTGGHDVGEKLFF. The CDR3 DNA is TGTGCCAGCAGCTTAGGGCTGACAGGGGGGCACGATGTCGGTGAAAAACTGTTTTTT.

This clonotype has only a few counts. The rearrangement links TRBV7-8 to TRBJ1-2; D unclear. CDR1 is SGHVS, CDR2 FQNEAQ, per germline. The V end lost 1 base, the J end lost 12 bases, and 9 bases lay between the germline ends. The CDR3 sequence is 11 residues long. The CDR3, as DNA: TGTGCCAGCAGCTTAGGGGGTTATAACACCTTC. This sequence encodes CASSLGGYNTF.

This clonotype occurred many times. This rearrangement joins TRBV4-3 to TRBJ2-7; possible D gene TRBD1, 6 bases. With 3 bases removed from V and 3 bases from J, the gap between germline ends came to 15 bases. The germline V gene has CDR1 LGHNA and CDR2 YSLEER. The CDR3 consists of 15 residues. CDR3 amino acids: CASSHRQAQNYEQYF. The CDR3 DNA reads TGCGCCAGCAGCCACCGACAGGCTCAAAACTACGAGCAGTACTTC.

This CDR3 is CASSYTSNEQFF. CDR3 DNA: TGTGCCAGCAGTTATACGTCCAATGAGCAGTTCTTC. The chain recombines TRBV6-6 with TRBJ2-1; D gene uncertain. The CDR3 spans 12 residues. Between the trimmed V and J ends, which lost 3 bases and 6 bases, there was a span of 6 bases. Germline assignment: CDR1 MNHNY and CDR2 SVGAGI (reference sequence).

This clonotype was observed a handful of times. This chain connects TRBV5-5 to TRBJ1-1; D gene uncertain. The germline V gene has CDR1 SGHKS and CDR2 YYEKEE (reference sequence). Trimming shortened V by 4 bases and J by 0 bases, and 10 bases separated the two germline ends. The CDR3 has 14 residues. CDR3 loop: CASSAVTVNTEAFF. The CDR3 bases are TGTGCCAGCAGCGCAGTTACAGTGAACACTGAAGCTTTCTTT.

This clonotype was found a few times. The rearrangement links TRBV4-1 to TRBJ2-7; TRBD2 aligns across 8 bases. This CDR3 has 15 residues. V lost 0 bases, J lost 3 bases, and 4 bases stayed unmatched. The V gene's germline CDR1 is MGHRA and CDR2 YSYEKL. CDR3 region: CASSQDSGTGYEQYF. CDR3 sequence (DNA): TGCGCCAGCAGCCAAGATAGCGGGACGGGCTACGAGCAGTACTTC.

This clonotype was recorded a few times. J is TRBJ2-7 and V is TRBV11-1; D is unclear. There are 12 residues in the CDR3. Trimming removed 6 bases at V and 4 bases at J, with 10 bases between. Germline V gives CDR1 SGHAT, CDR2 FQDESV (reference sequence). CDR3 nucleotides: TGTGCCAGCAGTTTTAAGGGATACGAGCAGTACTTC. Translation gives CASSFKGYEQYF.

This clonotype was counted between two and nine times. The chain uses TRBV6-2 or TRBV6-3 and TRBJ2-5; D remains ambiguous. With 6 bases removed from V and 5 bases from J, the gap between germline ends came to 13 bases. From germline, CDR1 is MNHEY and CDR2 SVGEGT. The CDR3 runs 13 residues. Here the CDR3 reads CASRLLVRETQYF. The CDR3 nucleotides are TGTGCCAGCAGGCTACTGGTACGGGAGACCCAGTACTTC.

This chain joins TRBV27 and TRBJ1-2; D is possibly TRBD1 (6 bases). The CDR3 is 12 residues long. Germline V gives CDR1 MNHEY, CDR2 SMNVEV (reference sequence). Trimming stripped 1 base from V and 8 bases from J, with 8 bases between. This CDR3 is CASSLYGGGYTF. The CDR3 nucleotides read TGTGCCAGCAGTTTATACGGGGGCGGCTACACCTTC.

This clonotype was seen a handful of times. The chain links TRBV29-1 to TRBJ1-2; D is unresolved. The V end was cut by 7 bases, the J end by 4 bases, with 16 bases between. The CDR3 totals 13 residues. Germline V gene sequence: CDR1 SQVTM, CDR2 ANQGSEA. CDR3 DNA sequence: TGCAGCGACATTAGCCGGGGTCTCTATGGCTACACCTTC. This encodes CSDISRGLYGYTF. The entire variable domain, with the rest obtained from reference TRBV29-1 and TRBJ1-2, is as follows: SAVISQKPSRDICQRGTSLTIQCQVDSQVTMMFWYRQQPGQSLTLIATANQGSEATYESGFVIDKFPISRPNLTFSTLTVSNMSPEDSSIYLCSDISRGLYGYTFGSGTRLTVV.

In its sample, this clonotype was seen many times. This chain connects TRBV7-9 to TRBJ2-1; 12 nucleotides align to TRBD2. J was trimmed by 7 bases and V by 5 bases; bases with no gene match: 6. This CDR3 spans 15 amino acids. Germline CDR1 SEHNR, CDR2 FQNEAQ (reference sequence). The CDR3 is CASSRLAGGLNEQFF. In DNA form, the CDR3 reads TGTGCCAGCAGCCGCCTAGCGGGGGGGCTTAATGAGCAGTTCTTC.

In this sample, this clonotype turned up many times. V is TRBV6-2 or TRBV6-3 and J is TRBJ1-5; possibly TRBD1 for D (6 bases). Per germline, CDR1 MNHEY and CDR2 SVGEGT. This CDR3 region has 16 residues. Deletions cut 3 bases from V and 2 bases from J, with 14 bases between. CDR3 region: CASSYNRDARNQPQHF. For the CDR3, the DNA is TGTGCCAGCAGTTATAACAGGGACGCCCGCAATCAGCCCCAGCATTTT.

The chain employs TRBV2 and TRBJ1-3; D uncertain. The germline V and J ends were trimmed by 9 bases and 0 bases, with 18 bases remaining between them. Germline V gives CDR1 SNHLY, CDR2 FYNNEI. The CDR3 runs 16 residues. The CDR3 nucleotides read TGTGCCAGTGAAGGCGAGGATTTCAACTCTGGAAACACCATATATTTT. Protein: CASEGEDFNSGNTIYF.

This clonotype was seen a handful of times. CDR3 sequence (DNA): TGTGCCAGCAGCGACGAGACAGGACTTACCTACGAGCAGTACTTC. Encoded protein: CASSDETGLTYEQYF. The chain couples TRBV6-6 to TRBJ2-7; TRBD1 is a possible D gene (6 bases). V lost 6 bases to trimming and J lost 2 bases, with 17 bases between them. The CDR3 spans 15 residues. Looked up from germline, CDR1 is MNHNY and CDR2 is SVGAGI (reference sequence).

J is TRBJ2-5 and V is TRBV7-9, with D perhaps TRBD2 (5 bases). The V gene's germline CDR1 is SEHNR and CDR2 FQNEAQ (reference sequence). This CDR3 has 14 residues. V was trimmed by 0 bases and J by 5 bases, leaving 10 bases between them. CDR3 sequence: CASSLAAGPETQYF. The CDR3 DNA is TGTGCCAGCAGCTTAGCGGCGGGCCCGGAGACCCAGTACTTC.